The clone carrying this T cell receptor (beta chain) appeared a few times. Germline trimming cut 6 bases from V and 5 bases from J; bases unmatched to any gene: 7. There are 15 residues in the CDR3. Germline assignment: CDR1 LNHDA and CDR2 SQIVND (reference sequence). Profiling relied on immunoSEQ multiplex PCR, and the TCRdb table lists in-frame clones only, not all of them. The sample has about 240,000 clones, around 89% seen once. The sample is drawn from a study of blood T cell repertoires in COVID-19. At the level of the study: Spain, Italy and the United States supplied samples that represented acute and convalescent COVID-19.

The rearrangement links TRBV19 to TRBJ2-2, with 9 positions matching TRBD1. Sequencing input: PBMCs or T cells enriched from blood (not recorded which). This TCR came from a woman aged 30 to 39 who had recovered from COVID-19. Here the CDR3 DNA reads TGTGCCAGTAGCCCGGAGGACAGGGGAACCGGGGAGCTGTTTTTT. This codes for CASSPEDRGTGELFF.